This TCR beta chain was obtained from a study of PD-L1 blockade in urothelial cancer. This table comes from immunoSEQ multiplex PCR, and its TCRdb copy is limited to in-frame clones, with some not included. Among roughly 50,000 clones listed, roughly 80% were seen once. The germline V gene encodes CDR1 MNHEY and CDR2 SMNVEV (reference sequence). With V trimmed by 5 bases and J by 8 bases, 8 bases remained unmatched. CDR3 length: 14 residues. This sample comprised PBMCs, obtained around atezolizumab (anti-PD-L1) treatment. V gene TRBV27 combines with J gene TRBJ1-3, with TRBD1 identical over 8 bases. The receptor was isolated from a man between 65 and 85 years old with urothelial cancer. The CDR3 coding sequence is TGTGCCAGCAGTCCCTGGGACAGGTTAGACACCATATATTTT. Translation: CASSPWDRLDTIYF.